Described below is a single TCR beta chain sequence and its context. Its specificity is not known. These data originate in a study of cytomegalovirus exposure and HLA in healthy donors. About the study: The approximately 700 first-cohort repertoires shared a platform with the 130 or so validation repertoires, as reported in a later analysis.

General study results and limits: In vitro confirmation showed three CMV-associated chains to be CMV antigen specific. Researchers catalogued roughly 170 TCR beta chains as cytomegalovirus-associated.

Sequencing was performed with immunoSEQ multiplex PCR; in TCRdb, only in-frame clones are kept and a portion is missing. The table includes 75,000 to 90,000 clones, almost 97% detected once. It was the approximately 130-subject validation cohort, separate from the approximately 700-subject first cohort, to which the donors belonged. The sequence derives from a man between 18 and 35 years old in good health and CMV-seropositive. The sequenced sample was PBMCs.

The CDR3 nucleotides are TGCATCCTTAACAGGGGGTTTACCGGGGAGCTGTTTTTT. Residues: CILNRGFTGELFF. This chain uses TRBV5-1 with TRBJ2-2; 8 bases align to TRBD1. The CDR3 is 13 residues long. From germline, CDR1 is SGHRS and CDR2 YFSETQ.